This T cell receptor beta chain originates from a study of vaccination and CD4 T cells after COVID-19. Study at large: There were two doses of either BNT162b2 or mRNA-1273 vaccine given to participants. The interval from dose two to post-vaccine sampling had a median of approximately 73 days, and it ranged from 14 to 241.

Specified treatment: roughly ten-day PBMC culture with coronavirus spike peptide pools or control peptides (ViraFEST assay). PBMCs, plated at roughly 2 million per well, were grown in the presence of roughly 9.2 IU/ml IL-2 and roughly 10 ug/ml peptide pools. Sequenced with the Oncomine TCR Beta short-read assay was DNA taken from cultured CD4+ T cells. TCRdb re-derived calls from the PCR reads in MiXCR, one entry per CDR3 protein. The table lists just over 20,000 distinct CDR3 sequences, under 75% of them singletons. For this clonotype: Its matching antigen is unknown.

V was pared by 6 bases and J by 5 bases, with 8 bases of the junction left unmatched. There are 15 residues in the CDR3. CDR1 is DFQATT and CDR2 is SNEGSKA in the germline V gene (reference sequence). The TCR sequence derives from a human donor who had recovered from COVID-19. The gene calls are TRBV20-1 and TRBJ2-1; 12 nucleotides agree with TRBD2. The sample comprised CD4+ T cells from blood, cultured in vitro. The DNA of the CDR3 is TGCAGTGCGCGAAAACTAGCGGGAGGCCACAATGAGCAGTTCTTC. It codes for CSARKLAGGHNEQFF.